The 30 T cell receptor beta chains below come from one sample, sequenced in a study of lymphopenia after photon versus proton radiotherapy. Sequenced by immunoSEQ multiplex PCR; TCRdb stores in-frame clones only, minus some. The sample yields 25,000 to 35,000 clones, 85% to 90% seen once. Sequencing used peripheral blood, obtained from a patient treated with proton-based radiotherapy. The source is a woman in her sixties or seventies with pancreatic cancer. Some clones in this sample may be carry-over from other donors' samples.

The table lists this clone with a count of one. The V call is TRBV29-1, the J call TRBJ1-2, with D perhaps TRBD1 (5 bases). Per germline, CDR1 SQVTM and CDR2 ANQGSEA. CDR3 length: 14 residues. Trimming removed 6 bases at V and 5 bases at J, with 19 bases between. CDR3 sequence: CSVPRSGSRYGYTF. The CDR3 nucleotides are TGCAGCGTCCCGAGGTCAGGGAGTCGGTATGGCTACACCTTC.

V is TRBV28 and J is TRBJ2-1; maybe TRBD2 (6 bases). Germline lookup yields CDR1 MDHEN and CDR2 SYDVKM. This CDR3 is built from 12 residues. V gave up 5 bases and J gave up 10 bases, with 12 bases separating them. The CDR3 is CASSQLGREQFF. The CDR3 DNA sequence: TGTGCCAGCAGTCAACTAGGGAGGGAGCAGTTCTTC.

A few counts support this clone. This sequence joins TRBV9 and TRBJ1-1; D is unresolved. CDR3 length equals 15 residues. Germline V CDR1 and CDR2: SGDLS, YYNGEE. Deletions cut 4 bases from V and 0 bases from J, with 13 bases between. The CDR3 loop reads CASSFGADLNTEAFF. In DNA, the CDR3 is TGTGCCAGCAGCTTCGGAGCCGATTTGAACACTGAAGCTTTCTTT.

This clone was counted a single time. The chain is built from TRBV5-1 and TRBJ2-5; no reliable D call. This CDR3 contains 13 residues. CDR1 is SGHRS, CDR2 YFSETQ, per germline. V dropped 1 base and J dropped 4 bases, with 8 bases sitting between them. This CDR3 is CASSLLGSETQYF. CDR3 nucleotide sequence: TGCGCCAGCAGCTTGTTAGGGTCAGAGACCCAGTACTTC.

The gene calls are TRBV14 and TRBJ1-2; D possibly corresponds to TRBD1 (5 bases). Germline CDR1 reads SGHDN; CDR2 reads FVKESK. The CDR3 consists of 14 residues. V lost 1 base and J lost 4, with 10 bases in between. CDR3 in amino acids: CASSQGSGLYGYTF. The DNA for the CDR3 is TGTGCCAGCAGCCAAGGCTCAGGGCTCTATGGCTACACCTTC.

The chain has TRBV15 and TRBJ2-2; D not certain. Trimming pared 0 bases from V and 5 bases from J, leaving 4 bases between. Germline CDR1 and CDR2: LNHNV and YYDKDF (reference sequence). This CDR3 spans 13 amino acids. Written as DNA, the CDR3 is TGTGCCACCAGCAGAGATACGACCGGGGAGCTGTTTTTT. Amino acid sequence: CATSRDTTGELFF.

The rearrangement uses TRBV7-9 and TRBJ2-7; the match to TRBD2 covers 7 bases. CDR1 and CDR2 (germline): SEHNR, FQNEAQ (reference sequence). The CDR3 consists of 16 residues. The V and J ends lost 3 bases and 5 bases, in that order; junction bases with no gene match: 13. CDR3 protein: CASSLGRVREEDEQYF. CDR3 nucleotide sequence: TGTGCCAGCAGCTTGGGACGGGTCCGGGAGGAGGACGAGCAGTACTTC.

This chain uses TRBV7-2 with TRBJ1-6; TRBD1 is a possible D gene (5 bases). Trimming stripped 7 bases from V and 5 bases from J, with 15 bases between. The length of the CDR3 is 15 residues. Germline CDR1 and CDR2: SGHTA and FQGNSA. CDR3 DNA: TGTGCCAGCACCCTCAGGGTGGCCAATAATTCACCCCTCCACTTT. Translating it yields CASTLRVANNSPLHF.

This clone was counted only a few times. The V gene is TRBV19, the J gene TRBJ1-1; no reliable D call. This CDR3 has 12 residues. Germline assignment: CDR1 LNHDA and CDR2 SQIVND (reference sequence). V dropped 3 bases and J dropped 7 bases, with 9 bases sitting between them. CDR3 coding DNA: TGTGCCAGTAGTATTTGGTCAGGTGAAGCTTTCTTT. It translates to CASSIWSGEAFF.

The V call is TRBV5-4, the J call TRBJ2-5; TRBD1 might be the D (6 bases). The CDR3 sequence is 14 residues long. Germline-derived CDR1 and CDR2 are SGHNT and YYREEE (reference sequence). Trimming took 3 bases from V and 4 from J, leaving 13 bases between them. The CDR3 reads CASSSGVRLETQYF. In DNA form, the CDR3 reads TGTGCCAGCAGCTCAGGGGTTCGTCTAGAGACCCAGTACTTC.

This chain connects TRBV6-5 to TRBJ2-3; 8 bases fit TRBD2. Per the germline V gene, CDR1 is MNHEY and CDR2 is SVGAGI. The CDR3 extends over 15 amino acids. Unmatched junction bases numbered 6, after V lost 6 bases and J lost 1 base. CDR3 sequence (DNA): TGTGCCAGCAGGCTTACTAGCGGCGGCACAGATACGCAGTATTTT. Amino acids: CASRLTSGGTDTQYF.

In DNA, the CDR3 is TGTGCCAGCAGTTTATACTCAGGGGAATCGGTATATGGCTACACCTTC. Its protein product is CASSLYSGESVYGYTF. J is TRBJ1-2 and V is TRBV28, with D possibly being TRBD1 (6 bases). From germline, CDR1 is MDHEN and CDR2 SYDVKM. Trimming removed 1 base from V and 5 bases from J, with 17 bases in between. This CDR3 is 16 amino acids long.

V gene TRBV27 combines with J gene TRBJ2-1, with TRBD2 matching over 10 bases. CDR1 MNHEY and CDR2 SMNVEV come from the germline V gene (reference sequence). The ends lost 7 bases at V and 5 bases at J; junction bases unmatched: 5. The CDR3 loop spans 14 amino acids. As DNA, the CDR3 is TGTGCCAGCAACCTAGCGGGAGCCCACAATGAGCAGTTCTTC. Translated: CASNLAGAHNEQFF.

On this clone: The identical CDR3 is also encoded by other nucleotide sequences in the sample. The V call is TRBV14, the J call TRBJ2-7; 8 bases map to TRBD2. Looked up from germline, CDR1 is SGHDN and CDR2 is FVKESK. V lost 1 base to trimming and J lost 3 bases; unmatched junction nucleotides: 5. There are 15 residues in the CDR3. CDR3 region: CASSQALAGGYEQYF. DNA for the CDR3: TGTGCCAGCAGCCAAGCCCTTGCGGGAGGCTACGAGCAGTACTTC.

This chain joins TRBV19 and TRBJ1-3; D possibly corresponds to TRBD1 (5 bases). Germline V gives CDR1 LNHDA, CDR2 SQIVND (reference sequence). The CDR3 runs to 14 residues. Trimming took 6 bases from V and 0 from J, leaving 9 bases between them. The CDR3 sequence: CASRTQVSGNTIYF. In DNA form, the CDR3 reads TGTGCCAGTAGGACACAGGTCTCTGGAAACACCATATATTTT.

The V and J genes are TRBV11-1 and TRBJ1-1; D is uncertain. This CDR3 comprises 16 residues. Germline CDR1 SGHAT, CDR2 FQDESV (reference sequence). The V and J ends lost 0 bases and 2 bases respectively, with 13 bases between them. The DNA of the CDR3 is TGTGCCAGCAGCTTAGCTCCGGGGAATCCTAACACTGAAGCTTTCTTT. Translated, it gives CASSLAPGNPNTEAFF.

The chain links TRBV20-1 to TRBJ1-1, with D unresolved. There are 11 residues in the CDR3. V shed 5 bases and J shed 6 bases, with 10 bases lying between them. Germline CDR1 reads DFQATT; CDR2 reads SNEGSKA (reference sequence). CDR3: CSAPVVPEAFF. Here the CDR3 DNA reads TGCAGTGCTCCGGTCGTCCCTGAAGCTTTCTTT.

The chain carries TRBV30 and TRBJ2-1, with TRBD1 identical over 7 bases. The CDR3 sequence is 12 residues long. Germline V gene data show CDR1 as GTSNPN and CDR2 as SVGIG (reference sequence). V lost 3 bases and J lost 9; bases outside the gene matches: 5. CDR3 sequence: CAWSPTGVEQFF. Written as DNA, the CDR3 is TGTGCCTGGAGCCCTACAGGGGTTGAGCAGTTCTTC.

This clone showed up just once. The chain employs TRBV27 and TRBJ2-1; 7 bases line up with TRBD1. Germline V gives CDR1 MNHEY, CDR2 SMNVEV (reference sequence). The CDR3 covers 14 residues. J gave up 5 bases and V 5 bases, and 6 bases lay outside the gene matches. In DNA form, the CDR3 reads TGTGCCAGCAGTAAAATCGGGACAGACAATGAGCAGTTCTTC. It encodes CASSKIGTDNEQFF.

The rearrangement joins TRBV12-5 to TRBJ2-1; 7 bases line up with TRBD2. CDR3 length equals 13 residues. Looked up from germline, CDR1 is LGHNT and CDR2 is FRNRAP. V trimming: 2 bases; J trimming: 9 bases; junction bases outside the gene matches: 4. CDR3 nucleotide sequence: TGTGCTAGTGGTTTGCGGGACTACTCTGAGCAGTTCTTC. It yields the protein CASGLRDYSEQFF. Combining the CDR3 with reference TRBV12-5 and TRBJ2-1 gives the whole variable domain DARVTQTPRHKVTEMGQEVTMRCQPILGHNTVFWYRQTMMQGLELLAYFRNRAPLDDSGMPKDRFSAEMPDATLATLKIQPSEPRDSAVYFCASGLRDYSEQFFGPGTRLTVL.

The chain uses TRBV18 and TRBJ2-1; 13 positions agree with TRBD2. There are 15 residues in the CDR3. CDR1 KGHSH and CDR2 LQKENI come from the germline V gene. V dropped 2 bases and J dropped 6; count of bases not matched to a gene: 1. The DNA of the CDR3 is TGTGCCAGCTCACCAACTAGCGGGAGGGGCAATGAGCAGTTCTTC. It codes for CASSPTSGRGNEQFF.

The genes are TRBV27 and TRBJ2-7; TRBD2 is a possible D gene (5 bases). Per the germline V gene, CDR1 is MNHEY and CDR2 is SMNVEV (reference sequence). With 3 bases removed from V and 5 bases from J, the gap between germline ends came to 23 bases. The CDR3 sequence is 17 residues long. In DNA form, the CDR3 reads TGTGCCAGCAGTTTTGGCGGCGGGCGTCCACGTTCCCACGAGCAGTACTTC. It codes for CASSFGGGRPRSHEQYF.

The V and J genes are TRBV27 and TRBJ2-3; D is unclear. The CDR3 length is 13 residues. Germline CDR1 and CDR2: MNHEY and SMNVEV (reference sequence). Trimming shortened V by 3 bases and J by 4 bases, and 8 bases separated the two germline ends. CDR3 region: CASSFTGADTQYF. The CDR3 coding sequence is TGTGCCAGCAGTTTTACCGGAGCAGATACGCAGTATTTT.

The chain links TRBV7-9 to TRBJ2-5; the match to TRBD1 covers 7 bases. The J call is in doubt because the DNA end fits TRBJ2-7 better. Looked up from germline, CDR1 is SEHNR and CDR2 is FQNEAQ (reference sequence). The length of the CDR3 is 14 residues. CDR3 protein: CASSFAGTAYEQYF. As DNA, the CDR3 is TGTGCCAGCAGCTTCGCCGGGACAGCCTACGAGCAGTACTTC.

This clone was observed a few times. The chain employs TRBV6-4 and TRBJ2-3, with 7 bases identical to TRBD2. The CDR3 consists of 15 residues. Germline CDR1 reads MRHNA; CDR2 reads SNTAGT. V shed 8 bases and J 0 bases; nucleotides not matched to a gene: 8. The CDR3 here is CASALNGGSTDTQYF. CDR3 coding DNA: TGTGCCAGCGCTCTCAACGGGGGGAGCACAGATACGCAGTATTTT.

This CDR3 reads CASSPPHPSTNEKLFF. The CDR3 DNA sequence: TGTGCCAGCAGCCCCCCCCACCCATCAACTAATGAAAAACTGTTTTTT. This chain links TRBV28 with TRBJ1-4, with unresolved D. Trimming pared 6 bases from V and 0 bases from J, leaving 14 bases between. Looked up from germline, CDR1 is MDHEN and CDR2 is SYDVKM. The CDR3 contains 16 residues.

Comment on this clone: One junction end disagrees with the germline gene, perhaps due to a read error. CDR3 in amino acids: CASSLNRGNEQYF. The CDR3 DNA reads TGTGCTAGCAGCTTAAACAGGGGGAACGAGCAGTACTTC. The rearrangement links TRBV7-7 to TRBJ2-7; TRBD1 matches at 8 bases. The germline gives CDR1 SSHAT, CDR2 FNYEAQ (reference sequence). The CDR3 consists of 13 residues.

This chain links TRBV23-1 with TRBJ2-1; TRBD1 matches 7 bases. TRBV23-1 is classed as an ORF, of uncertain function. V shed 2 bases and J 4 bases; nucleotides not matched to a gene: 14. The CDR3 consists of 18 residues. CDR3 residues: CASSQERTTGKRYNEQFF. The CDR3 DNA sequence: TGCGCCAGCAGTCAAGAACGGACGACAGGGAAACGTTACAATGAGCAGTTCTTC.

The genes are TRBV5-6 and TRBJ2-7; TRBD1 is a possible D gene (6 bases). The CDR3 is 16 residues long. Germline-derived CDR1 and CDR2 are SGHDT and YYEEEE. With 4 bases removed from V and 5 bases from J, the gap between germline ends came to 22 bases. In DNA, the CDR3 is TGTGCCAGCAGCGGAACTTTCACAGGGTCATGGGACGAGCAGTACTTC. This sequence encodes CASSGTFTGSWDEQYF.

The V call is TRBV30, the J call TRBJ1-1, with unresolved D. The V and J ends lost 3 bases and 4 bases respectively, with 15 bases between them. The CDR3 runs 14 residues. Looked up from germline, CDR1 is GTSNPN and CDR2 is SVGIG (reference sequence). The CDR3 is CAWSLRALGTEAFF. CDR3 in DNA: TGTGCCTGGAGCCTAAGGGCTCTGGGCACTGAAGCTTTCTTT.